Detailed here is one T cell receptor beta chain. What it recognizes is unknown. Germline CDR1 and CDR2: MNHEY and SVGAGI. V was shortened by 2 bases and J by 11 bases, with 10 bases between the two germline ends. The CDR3 runs 13 residues. Generated by immunoSEQ multiplex PCR, the TCRdb table keeps only in-frame clones and is missing some. Of fewer than 700,000 clones listed, about 95% are singletons. Naive CD8 isolation took CD45RO-negative cells positively selected for CCR7 and excluded terminally differentiated effector memory CD45RA+ cells. The donor population consisted of healthy HIV-negative adults with no recent acute infections or vaccinations. The sample is drawn from a study of shared clonotypes between healthy human individuals. The study, taken as a whole, reports: Non-shared clonotypes were found to have lower generation probabilities than the clonotypes that were shared by all four of the sorted-subset donors. Naive CD4 clonotypes overlapped across a handful of donors at roughly 4.5%. Sequencing depth was expected to affect clonotype sharing among donors.

The sample comprised naive CD8+ T cells sorted from blood. The chain employs TRBV6-5 and TRBJ2-6; D is possibly TRBD1 or TRBD2 (5 bases each). The TCR comes from a young woman in good health. Here the CDR3 reads CASSYTRGDVLTF. As DNA, the CDR3 is TGTGCCAGCAGTTACACCCGGGGCGACGTCCTGACTTTC.